This T cell receptor beta chain stems from a study of blood T cell repertoires in COVID-19. Study overall: Acute-phase and convalescent COVID-19 samples originated in the United States, Italy and Spain.

This clone was observed once. Authors' processing steps: Nucleated cell counts were estimated from reference gene primer amplification. Here immunoSEQ multiplex PCR was the method, and the copy in TCRdb shows in-frame clones only, minus some. The V and J calls and clone size come from that table; D and trimming were worked out from the DNA. The sample holds about 35,000 clones, more than 75% seen once. The TCR was taken from a human donor in a cohort sampled during active COVID-19. Source material: peripheral blood.

The CDR3 region has the DNA TGTGCCAGCACCCCCCCTGGCAGTGCCGGAAACACCATATATTTT. Translating it yields CASTPPGSAGNTIYF. The chain links TRBV28 to TRBJ1-3; no clear D. The CDR3 sequence is 15 residues long. Deletions cut 7 bases from V and 4 bases from J, with 17 bases between. Germline V CDR1 and CDR2: MDHEN, SYDVKM.